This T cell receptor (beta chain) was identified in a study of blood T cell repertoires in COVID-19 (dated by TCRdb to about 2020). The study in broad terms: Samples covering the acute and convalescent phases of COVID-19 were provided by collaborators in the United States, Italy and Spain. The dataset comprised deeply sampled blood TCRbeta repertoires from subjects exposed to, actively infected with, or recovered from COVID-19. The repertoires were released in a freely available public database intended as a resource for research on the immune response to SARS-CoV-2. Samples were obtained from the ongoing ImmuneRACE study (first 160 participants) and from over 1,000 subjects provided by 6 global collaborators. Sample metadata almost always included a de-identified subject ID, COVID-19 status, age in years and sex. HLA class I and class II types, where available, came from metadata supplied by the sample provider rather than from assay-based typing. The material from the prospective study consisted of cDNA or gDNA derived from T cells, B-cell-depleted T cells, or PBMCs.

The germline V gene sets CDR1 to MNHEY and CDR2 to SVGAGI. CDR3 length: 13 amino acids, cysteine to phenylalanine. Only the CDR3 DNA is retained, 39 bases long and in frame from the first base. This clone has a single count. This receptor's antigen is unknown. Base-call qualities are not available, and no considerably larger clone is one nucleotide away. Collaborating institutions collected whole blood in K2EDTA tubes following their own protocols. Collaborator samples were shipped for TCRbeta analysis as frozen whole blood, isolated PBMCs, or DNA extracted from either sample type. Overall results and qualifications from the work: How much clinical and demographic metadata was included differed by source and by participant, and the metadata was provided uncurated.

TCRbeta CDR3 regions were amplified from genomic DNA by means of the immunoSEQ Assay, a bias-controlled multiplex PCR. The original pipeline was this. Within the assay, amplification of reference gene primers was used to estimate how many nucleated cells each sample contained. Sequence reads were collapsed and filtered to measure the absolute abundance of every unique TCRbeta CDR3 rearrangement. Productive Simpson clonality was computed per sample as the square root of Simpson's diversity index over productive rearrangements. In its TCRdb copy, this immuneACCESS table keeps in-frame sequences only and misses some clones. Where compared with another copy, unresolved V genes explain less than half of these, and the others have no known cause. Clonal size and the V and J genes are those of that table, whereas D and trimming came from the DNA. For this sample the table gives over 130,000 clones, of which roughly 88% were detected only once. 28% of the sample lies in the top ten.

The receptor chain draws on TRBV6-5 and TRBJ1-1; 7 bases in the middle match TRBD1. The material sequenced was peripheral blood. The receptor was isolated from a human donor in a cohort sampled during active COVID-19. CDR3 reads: CAAQRAGGSQAFF. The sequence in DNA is TGTGCAGCACAACGGGCAGGGGGGTCTCAAGCTTTCTTT.